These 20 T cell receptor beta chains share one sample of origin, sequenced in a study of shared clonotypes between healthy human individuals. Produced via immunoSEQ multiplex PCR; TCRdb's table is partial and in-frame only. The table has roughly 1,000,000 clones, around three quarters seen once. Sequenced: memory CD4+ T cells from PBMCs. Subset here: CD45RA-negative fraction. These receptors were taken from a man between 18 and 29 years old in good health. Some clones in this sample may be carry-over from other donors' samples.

In DNA, the CDR3 is TGTGCCAGCAGCCTTGACAGGGGTCGAAACACCATATATTTT. It translates to CASSLDRGRNTIYF. The V call is TRBV7-8, the J call TRBJ1-3, with TRBD1 matching 8 bases. The CDR3 totals 14 residues. The germline V gene has CDR1 SGHVS and CDR2 FQNEAQ. V shed 5 bases and J 5 bases; nucleotides not matched to a gene: 5.

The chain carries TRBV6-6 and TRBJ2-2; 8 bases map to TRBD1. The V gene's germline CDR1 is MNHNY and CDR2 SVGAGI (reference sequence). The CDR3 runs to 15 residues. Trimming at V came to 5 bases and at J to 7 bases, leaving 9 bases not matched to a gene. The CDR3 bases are TGTGCCAGCAGTGGGCAGGGACAGGCAGGCGGGGAGCTGTTTTTT. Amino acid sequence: CASSGQGQAGGELFF.

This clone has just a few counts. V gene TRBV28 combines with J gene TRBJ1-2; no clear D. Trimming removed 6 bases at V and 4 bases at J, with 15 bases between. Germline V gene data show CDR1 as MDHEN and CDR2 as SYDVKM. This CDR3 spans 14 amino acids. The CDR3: CASRFPQHPYGYTF. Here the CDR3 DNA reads TGTGCCAGCAGGTTTCCGCAACACCCCTATGGCTACACCTTC.

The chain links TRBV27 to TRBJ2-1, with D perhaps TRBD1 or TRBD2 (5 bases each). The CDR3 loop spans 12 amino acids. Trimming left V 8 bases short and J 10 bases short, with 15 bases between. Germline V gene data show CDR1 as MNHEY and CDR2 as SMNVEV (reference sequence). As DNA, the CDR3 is TGTGCCAGCGCACTCCGGGGCGGCGAGCAGTTCTTC. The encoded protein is CASALRGGEQFF.

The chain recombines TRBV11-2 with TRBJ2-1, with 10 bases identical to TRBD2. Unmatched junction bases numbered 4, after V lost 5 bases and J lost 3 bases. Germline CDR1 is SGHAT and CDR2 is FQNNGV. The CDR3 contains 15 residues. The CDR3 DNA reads TGTGCCAGCAGCCAACTAGCGGGGAACTACAATGAGCAGTTCTTC. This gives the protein CASSQLAGNYNEQFF.

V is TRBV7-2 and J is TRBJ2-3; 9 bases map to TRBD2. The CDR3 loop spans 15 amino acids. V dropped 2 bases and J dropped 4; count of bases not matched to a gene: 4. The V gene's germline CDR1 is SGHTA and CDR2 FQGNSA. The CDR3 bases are TGTGCCAGCAGCTTATTGCGGGGGGGCCCAGATACGCAGTATTTT. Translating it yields CASSLLRGGPDTQYF.

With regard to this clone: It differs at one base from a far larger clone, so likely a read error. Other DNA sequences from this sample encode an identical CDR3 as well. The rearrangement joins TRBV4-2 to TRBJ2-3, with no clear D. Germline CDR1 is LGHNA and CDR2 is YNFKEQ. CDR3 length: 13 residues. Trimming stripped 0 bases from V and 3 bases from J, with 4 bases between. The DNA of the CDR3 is TGTGCCAGCAGCCAAGATCTGACAGATACGCAGTATTTT. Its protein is CASSQDLTDTQYF.

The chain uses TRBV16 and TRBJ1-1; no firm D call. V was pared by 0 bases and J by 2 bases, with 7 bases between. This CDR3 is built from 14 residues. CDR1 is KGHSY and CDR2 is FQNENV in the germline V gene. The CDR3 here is CASSQSTYNTEAFF. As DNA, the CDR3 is TGTGCCAGCAGCCAATCCACATATAACACTGAAGCTTTCTTT.

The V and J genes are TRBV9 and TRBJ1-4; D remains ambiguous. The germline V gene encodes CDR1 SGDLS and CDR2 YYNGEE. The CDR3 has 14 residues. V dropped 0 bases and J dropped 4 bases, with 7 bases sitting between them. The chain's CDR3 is CASSVDGSNEKLFF. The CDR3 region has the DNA TGTGCCAGCAGCGTAGACGGCAGTAATGAAAAACTGTTTTTT.

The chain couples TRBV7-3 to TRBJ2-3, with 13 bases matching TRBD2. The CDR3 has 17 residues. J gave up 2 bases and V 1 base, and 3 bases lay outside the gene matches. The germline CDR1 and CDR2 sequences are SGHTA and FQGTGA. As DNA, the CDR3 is TGTGCCAGCAGCTTAAGGGGGACTAGCGGGAACACAGATACGCAGTATTTT. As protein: CASSLRGTSGNTDTQYF.

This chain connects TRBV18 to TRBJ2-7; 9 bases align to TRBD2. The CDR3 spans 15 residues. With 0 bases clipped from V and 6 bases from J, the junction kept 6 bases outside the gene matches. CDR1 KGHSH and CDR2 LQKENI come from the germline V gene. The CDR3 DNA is TGTGCCAGCTCACCACCCTTAGCGGGAGCGGGCGAGCAGTACTTC. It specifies CASSPPLAGAGEQYF.

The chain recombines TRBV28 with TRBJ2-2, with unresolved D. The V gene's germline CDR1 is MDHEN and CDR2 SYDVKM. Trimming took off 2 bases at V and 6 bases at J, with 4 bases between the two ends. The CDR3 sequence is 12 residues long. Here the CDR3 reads CASSLGAGELFF. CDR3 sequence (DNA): TGTGCCAGCAGTTTAGGGGCCGGGGAGCTGTTTTTT.

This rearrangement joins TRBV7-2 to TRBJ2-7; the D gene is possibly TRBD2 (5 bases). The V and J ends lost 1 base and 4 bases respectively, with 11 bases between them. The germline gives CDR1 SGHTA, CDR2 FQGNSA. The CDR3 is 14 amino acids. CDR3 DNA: TGTGCCAGCAGCTTAGGGGCGGGCCAGTACGAGCAGTACTTC. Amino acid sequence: CASSLGAGQYEQYF.

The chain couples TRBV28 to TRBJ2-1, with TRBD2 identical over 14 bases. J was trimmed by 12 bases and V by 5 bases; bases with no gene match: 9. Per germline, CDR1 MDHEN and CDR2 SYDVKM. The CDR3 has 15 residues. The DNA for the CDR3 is TGTGCCAGCAGTCCCCCGGGACTAGCGGGAGCGGGGCAGTTCTTC. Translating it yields CASSPPGLAGAGQFF.

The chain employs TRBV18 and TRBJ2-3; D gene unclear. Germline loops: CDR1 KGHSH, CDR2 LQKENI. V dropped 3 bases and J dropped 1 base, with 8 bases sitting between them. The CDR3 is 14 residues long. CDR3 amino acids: CASSPWSGTDTQYF. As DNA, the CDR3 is TGTGCCAGCTCACCTTGGTCTGGCACAGATACGCAGTATTTT.

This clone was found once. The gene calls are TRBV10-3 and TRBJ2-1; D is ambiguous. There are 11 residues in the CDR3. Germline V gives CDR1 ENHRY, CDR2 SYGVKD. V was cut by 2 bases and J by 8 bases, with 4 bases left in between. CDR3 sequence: CAISEGDEQFF. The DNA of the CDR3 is TGTGCCATCAGTGAGGGGGATGAGCAGTTCTTC.

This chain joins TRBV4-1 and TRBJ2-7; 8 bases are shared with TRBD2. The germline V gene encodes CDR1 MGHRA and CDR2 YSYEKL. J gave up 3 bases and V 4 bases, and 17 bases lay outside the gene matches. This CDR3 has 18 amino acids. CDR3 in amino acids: CASSRHVSGRGAGYEQYF. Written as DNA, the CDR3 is TGCGCCAGCAGCCGGCACGTAAGCGGGAGAGGTGCGGGCTACGAGCAGTACTTC.

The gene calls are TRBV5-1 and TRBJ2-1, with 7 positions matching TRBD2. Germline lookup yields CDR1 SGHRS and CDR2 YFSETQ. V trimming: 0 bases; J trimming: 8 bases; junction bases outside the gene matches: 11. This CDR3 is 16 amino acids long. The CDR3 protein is CASSLGPSREKYEQFF. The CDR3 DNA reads TGCGCCAGCAGCTTGGGCCCCTCGCGGGAGAAGTATGAGCAGTTCTTC.

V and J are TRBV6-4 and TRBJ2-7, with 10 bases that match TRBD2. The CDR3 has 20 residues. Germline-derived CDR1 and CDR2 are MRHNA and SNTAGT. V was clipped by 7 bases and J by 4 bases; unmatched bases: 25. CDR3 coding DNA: TGTGCCAGCAACCCGTCCTCAGTGGTGGAGACTAGCGGGTCACTATACGAGCAGTACTTC. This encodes CASNPSSVVETSGSLYEQYF.

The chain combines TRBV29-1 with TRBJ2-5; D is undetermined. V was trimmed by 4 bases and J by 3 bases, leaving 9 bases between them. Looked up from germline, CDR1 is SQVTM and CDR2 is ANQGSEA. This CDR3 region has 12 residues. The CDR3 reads CSVAAGKETQYF. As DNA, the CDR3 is TGCAGCGTTGCCGCAGGAAAAGAGACCCAGTACTTC.